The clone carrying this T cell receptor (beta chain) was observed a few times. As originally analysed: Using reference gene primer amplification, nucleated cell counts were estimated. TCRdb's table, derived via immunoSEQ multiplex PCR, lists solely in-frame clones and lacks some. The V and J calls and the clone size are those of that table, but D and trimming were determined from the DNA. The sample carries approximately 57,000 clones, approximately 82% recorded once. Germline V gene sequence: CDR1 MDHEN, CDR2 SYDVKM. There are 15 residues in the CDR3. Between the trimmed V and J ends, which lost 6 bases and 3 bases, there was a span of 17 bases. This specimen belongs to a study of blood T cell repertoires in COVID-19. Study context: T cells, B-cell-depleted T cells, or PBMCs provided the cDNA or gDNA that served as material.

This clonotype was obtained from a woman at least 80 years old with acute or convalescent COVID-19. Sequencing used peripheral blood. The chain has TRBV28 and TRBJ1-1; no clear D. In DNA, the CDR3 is TGTGCCAGCAGCGGCAAGAGGTTGGAGGACACTGAAGCTTTCTTT. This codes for CASSGKRLEDTEAFF.